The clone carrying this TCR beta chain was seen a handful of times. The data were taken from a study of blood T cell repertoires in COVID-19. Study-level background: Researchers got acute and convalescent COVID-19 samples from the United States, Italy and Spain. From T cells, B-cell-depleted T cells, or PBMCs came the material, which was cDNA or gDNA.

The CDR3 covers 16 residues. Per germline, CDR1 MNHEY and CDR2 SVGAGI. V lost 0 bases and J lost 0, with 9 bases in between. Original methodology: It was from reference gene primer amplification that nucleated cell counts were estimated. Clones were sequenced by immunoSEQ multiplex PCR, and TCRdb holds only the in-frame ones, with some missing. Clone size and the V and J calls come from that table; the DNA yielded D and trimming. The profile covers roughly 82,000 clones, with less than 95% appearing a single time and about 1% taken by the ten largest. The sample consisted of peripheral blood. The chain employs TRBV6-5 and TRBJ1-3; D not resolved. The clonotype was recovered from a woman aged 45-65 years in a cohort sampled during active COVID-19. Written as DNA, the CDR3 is TGTGCCAGCAGTTACTCTAGCTGGTCCTCTGGAAACACCATATATTTT. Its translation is CASSYSSWSSGNTIYF.